These T cell receptor beta chains were read from a single sample in a study of blood T cell repertoires in COVID-19. The data were produced by immunoSEQ multiplex PCR, yet TCRdb's version contains in-frame clones alone and is incomplete. The table includes more than 150,000 clones, about four fifths detected once. The sample taken for sequencing was peripheral blood. The receptors originated from an elderly woman with COVID-19, enrolled during active disease. The CDR3 runs from the conserved cysteine through the conserved F or W. D genes are given only for firm matches. Rows give clone size only sometimes, using once, few, many, or a class for an expanded clone.

TRBV28	TRBJ2-7	.	.	CASSFIGSWSKEGYEQYF	TGTGCCAGCAGTTTTATTGGTAGTTGGAGTAAGGAGGGCTACGAGCAGTACTTC
TRBV2	TRBJ1-4	.	.	CASSDLGLEGEKLFF	TGTGCCAGCAGTGACTTGGGCTTGGAGGGAGAAAAACTGTTTTTT
TRBV7-9	TRBJ2-1	TRBD2	.	CASSPRGERDRPFF	TGTGCCAGCAGCCCAAGAGGGGAGCGGGACCGGCCGTTCTTC
TRBV20-1	TRBJ2-7	.	.	CSASFGGAYEQYF	TGCAGTGCTAGTTTCGGGGGAGCCTACGAGCAGTACTTC
TRBV4-2	TRBJ1-4	TRBD1	.	CASSTGTGDATNEKLFF	TGTGCCAGCAGCACCGGGACAGGGGATGCAACTAATGAAAAACTGTTTTTT
TRBV5-8	TRBJ2-3	.	.	CASSLDSPLYF	TGTGCCAGCAGCTTGGACAGCCCCTTGTATTTT
TRBV28	TRBJ2-7	.	once	CGSNGNPAYEQYF	TGTGGTTCGAATGGCAACCCAGCCTACGAGCAGTACTTC
TRBV4-3	TRBJ2-1	.	.	CASSQSNRVGNEQFF	TGCGCCAGCAGCCAATCCAACAGGGTTGGAAATGAGCAGTTCTTC
TRBV5-6	TRBJ1-4	TRBD1	.	CASSLGTGFATNEKLFF	TGTGCCAGCAGCTTGGGGACAGGGTTCGCAACTAATGAAAAACTGTTTTTT
TRBV9	TRBJ2-7	.	once	CASSVVGHSEEQYF	TGTGCCAGCAGCGTAGTGGGACACTCGGAGGAGCAGTACTTC
TRBV12-3/TRBV12-4	TRBJ1-5	.	.	CASSINSNQPQHF	TGTGCCAGCAGTATAAATAGCAATCAGCCCCAGCATTTT
TRBV5-8	TRBJ2-7	.	few	CASSFPVFSYEQYF	TGTGCCAGCAGCTTCCCAGTTTTCTCCTACGAGCAGTACTTC
TRBV11-3	TRBJ2-2	TRBD1	once	CASSPGGGTGELFF	TGTGCCAGCAGCCCAGGGGGCGGCACCGGGGAGCTGTTTTTT
TRBV7-8	TRBJ1-5	.	.	CASSLDRLPPRQPQHF	TGTGCCAGCAGCTTAGACCGTCTCCCCCCGCGTCAGCCCCAGCATTTT
TRBV7-3	TRBJ1-1	.	.	CASSLGGGTEAFF	TGTGCCAGCAGCTTAGGGGGAGGGACTGAAGCTTTCTTT
TRBV11-2	TRBJ1-1	.	.	CASSLDRGKNTEAFF	TGTGCCAGCAGCTTAGACAGGGGCAAGAACACTGAAGCTTTCTTT
TRBV6-1	TRBJ1-6	TRBD1	.	CASSEIGDRLRPLHF	TGTGCCAGCAGTGAAATAGGGGACAGGCTACGACCCCTCCACTTT
TRBV5-1	TRBJ1-2	TRBD1	.	CASSPGQGVKGYTF	TGCGCCAGCAGCCCCGGACAGGGGGTTAAGGGCTACACCTTC
TRBV29-1	TRBJ1-2	.	.	CSVKTSGLGYGYTF	TGCAGCGTTAAGACTTCAGGGTTAGGCTATGGCTACACCTTC
TRBV23-1	TRBJ1-2	.	few	CASSVFPYGYTF	TGCGCCAGCAGTGTGTTCCCTTATGGCTACACCTTC
TRBV7-2	TRBJ2-5	.	.	CASSPGDLRRETQYF	TGTGCCAGCAGCCCAGGTGACCTCCGGCGTGAGACCCAGTACTTC
TRBV7-3	TRBJ1-2	TRBD1	.	CASSLEEDRVYGYTF	TGTGCCAGCAGCTTAGAGGAGGACAGGGTCTATGGCTACACCTTC
TRBV18	TRBJ2-5	.	.	CASSPPPGETQYF	TGTGCCAGCTCACCCCCCCCCGGAGAGACCCAGTACTTC
TRBV7-9	TRBJ1-1	TRBD1	.	CASSGTVNTEAFF	TGTGCCAGCAGCGGGACAGTCAACACTGAAGCTTTCTTT
TRBV5-8	TRBJ1-5	.	.	CASSPGTHTNQPQHF	TGTGCCAGCAGCCCTGGGACACATACCAATCAGCCCCAGCATTTT
TRBV3-1/TRBV3-2	TRBJ2-5	TRBD1	.	CASSQGTGETQYF	TGTGCCAGCAGCCAAGGGACAGGAGAGACCCAGTACTTC
TRBV5-1	TRBJ1-4	TRBD1	.	CASRPYRGPNEKLFF	TGCGCCAGCAGACCTTACAGGGGACCTAATGAAAAACTGTTTTTT
TRBV4-1	TRBJ2-3	.	.	CASSPWEGTDTQYF	TGCGCCAGCAGCCCTTGGGAGGGCACAGATACGCAGTATTTT
TRBV12-5	TRBJ2-1	TRBD2	.	CASGGSGRAWEQFF	TGTGCTAGTGGGGGAAGCGGGAGGGCCTGGGAGCAGTTCTTC
TRBV7-2	TRBJ1-3	.	.	CASSSTPGNTIYF	TGTGCCAGCAGTTCCACTCCGGGAAACACCATATATTTT
TRBV11-2	TRBJ2-7	TRBD1	.	CASSTDGQVSSYEQYF	TGTGCCAGCAGCACTGACGGACAGGTCTCCTCCTACGAGCAGTACTTC
TRBV5-1	TRBJ1-1	TRBD1	.	CASSWVTGANTEAFF	TGCGCCAGCAGCTGGGTGACAGGGGCGAACACTGAAGCTTTCTTT
TRBV5-5	TRBJ2-3	.	.	CASSLEAGDTQYF	TGTGCCAGCAGCTTGGAGGCGGGAGATACGCAGTATTTT
TRBV2	TRBJ2-5	.	.	CASNPQGGQETQYF	TGTGCCAGCAATCCGCAGGGGGGACAAGAGACCCAGTACTTC
TRBV28	TRBJ2-1	.	.	CASSSHWGQLPNEQFF	TGTGCCAGCAGCTCCCATTGGGGCCAACTCCCCAATGAGCAGTTCTTC
TRBV28	TRBJ2-5	.	.	CASSSTVQETQYF	TGTGCCAGCAGCTCGACAGTACAAGAGACCCAGTACTTC
TRBV6-5	TRBJ1-2	.	once	CASGEDKLYGYTF	TGTGCCAGCGGGGAGGACAAACTCTATGGCTACACCTTC
TRBV6-6	TRBJ1-2	TRBD1	.	CASGQGANYGYTF	TGTGCCAGCGGACAGGGGGCCAACTATGGCTACACCTTC
TRBV12-3/TRBV12-4	TRBJ1-6	.	.	CASRSRAYSPLHF	TGTGCCAGCAGGTCGCGAGCGTATTCACCCCTCCACTTT
TRBV29-1	TRBJ2-2	.	few	CSVGQRTGELFF	TGCAGCGTAGGACAGCGCACCGGGGAGCTGTTTTTT
TRBV12-3/TRBV12-4	TRBJ1-3	.	.	CASSLVQNTIYF	TGTGCCAGCAGTTTGGTTCAGAACACCATATATTTT
TRBV19	TRBJ1-4	TRBD1	.	CASSYRGGEKLFF	TGTGCCAGTAGTTACAGGGGTGGAGAAAAACTGTTTTTT
TRBV14	TRBJ2-1	TRBD2	.	CASTLAGTGNEQFF	TGTGCCAGCACCTTAGCGGGAACAGGTAATGAGCAGTTCTTC
TRBV9	TRBJ2-1	TRBD2	.	CASSVRGLADGYNEQFF	TGTGCCAGCAGCGTAAGGGGACTAGCGGATGGGTACAATGAGCAGTTCTTC
TRBV28	TRBJ2-6	.	.	CASSLLSGSGANVLTF	TGTGCCAGCAGCCTACTATCAGGGTCTGGGGCCAACGTCCTGACTTTC
TRBV19	TRBJ1-2	TRBD1	once	CASSPGQVGSYTF	TGTGCCAGTAGCCCCGGACAGGTCGGGAGCTACACCTTC
TRBV9	TRBJ1-1	.	.	CASSLGWSTEAFF	TGTGCCAGCAGCCTAGGGTGGAGCACTGAAGCTTTCTTT
TRBV19	TRBJ1-2	TRBD1	few	CASSPGQGDYGYTF	TGTGCCAGTAGTCCCGGACAGGGAGACTATGGCTACACCTTC
TRBV23-1	TRBJ2-4	.	once	CASSQSKGGGRGKNIQYF	TGCGCCAGCAGTCAATCGAAGGGAGGGGGTCGAGGCAAAAACATTCAGTACTTC
TRBV6-2/TRBV6-3	TRBJ1-4	.	.	CASSYPGWRTNEKLFF	TGTGCCAGCAGTTACCCCGGTTGGAGAACTAATGAAAAACTGTTTTTT
TRBV4-3	TRBJ2-1	TRBD2	few	CASSQDTALAGGKFF	TGCGCCAGCAGCCAAGATACGGCCCTAGCGGGGGGGAAGTTCTTC
TRBV7-9	TRBJ1-1	.	few	CASSLRSGDTEAFF	TGTGCCAGCAGCTTAAGGAGCGGAGACACTGAAGCTTTCTTT
TRBV2	TRBJ1-4	.	few	CASSLEVTGEKLFF	TGTGCCAGCAGCCTAGAAGTTACGGGAGAAAAACTGTTTTTT
TRBV28	TRBJ1-5	.	.	CASSRDSGGGQPQHF	TGTGCCAGCAGTCGGGATTCGGGGGGCGGTCAGCCCCAGCATTTT
TRBV3-1/TRBV3-2	TRBJ2-3	.	few	CASSQSGGTDTQYF	TGTGCCAGCAGCCAAAGTGGAGGCACAGATACGCAGTATTTT
TRBV15	TRBJ1-5	.	.	CATSRALNNQPQHF	TGTGCCACCAGCAGAGCCCTTAATAATCAGCCCCAGCATTTT
TRBV28	TRBJ1-4	.	.	CASSLIYGNEKLFF	TGTGCCAGCAGTTTAATCTACGGGAACGAAAAACTGTTTTTT